Following are 31 T cell receptor beta chains from one sample sequenced in a study of T cell responses to AZD1222 COVID-19 vaccine. Clones were sequenced by immunoSEQ multiplex PCR, and TCRdb holds only the in-frame ones, with some missing. The data show some 150,000 clones, with 90% seen just once and about 1.7% held by the top ten. The specimen was peripheral blood, collected on day 0 of AZD1222 vaccination. The receptors shown here come from an adult in good health.

The rearrangement links TRBV2 to TRBJ1-2; 7 nucleotides agree with TRBD1. Germline V CDR1 and CDR2: SNHLY, FYNNEI. The V segment lost 6 bases and the J segment 5 bases; nucleotides outside the gene matches: 6. This CDR3 is built from 13 residues. CDR3 amino acids: CASSPGQRYGYTF. The CDR3 DNA reads as TGTGCCAGCAGCCCGGGACAGAGATATGGCTACACCTTC.

The chain has TRBV27 and TRBJ2-5; tentative D call: TRBD2 (6 bases). CDR1 is MNHEY, CDR2 SMNVEV, per germline (reference sequence). Trimming removed 2 bases from V and 5 bases from J, with 9 bases in between. The CDR3 is 13 residues long. The CDR3 sequence is CASSLGGYETQYF. In nucleotides, the CDR3 is TGTGCCAGCAGTTTAGGGGGGTACGAGACCCAGTACTTC.

The V and J genes are TRBV2 and TRBJ1-2; the match to TRBD1 covers 7 bases. Germline CDR1 is SNHLY and CDR2 is FYNNEI. Trimming at V came to 4 bases and at J to 8 bases, leaving 4 bases not matched to a gene. This CDR3 is 12 amino acids long. The CDR3 protein is CASSGQGFGYTF. The DNA for the CDR3 is TGTGCCAGCAGTGGACAGGGTTTCGGCTACACCTTC.

V gene TRBV6-5 combines with J gene TRBJ1-6; 7 bases map to TRBD1. This CDR3 is built from 16 residues. The V and J ends lost 2 bases and 7 bases, in that order; junction bases with no gene match: 8. Germline V gene lookup returns CDR1 MNHEY and CDR2 SVGAGI. In DNA, the CDR3 is TGTGCCAGCAGTTACGATGCCACAGGGGTGAATTCACCCCTCCACTTT. Its translation is CASSYDATGVNSPLHF.

The genes are TRBV7-9 and TRBJ2-7; possible D gene TRBD1, 5 bases. The CDR3 consists of 15 residues. Germline CDR1 and CDR2: SEHNR and FQNEAQ (reference sequence). V was cut by 5 bases and J by 0 bases, with 14 bases left in between. The CDR3 spells CASSPQGRVSYEQYF. The CDR3 DNA follows: TGTGCCAGCAGCCCCCAGGGCAGGGTCTCCTACGAGCAGTACTTC. Full variable domain (rest looked up from reference TRBV7-9 and TRBJ2-7): DTGVSQNPRHKITKRGQNVTFRCDPISEHNRLYWYRQTLGQGPEFLTYFQNEAQLEKSRLLSDRFSAERPKGSFSTLEIQRTEQGDSAMYLCASSPQGRVSYEQYFGPGTRLTVT.

This clone was observed a handful of times. This chain links TRBV28 with TRBJ2-7; a weak D match, TRBD2 (6 bases). The germline V gene encodes CDR1 MDHEN and CDR2 SYDVKM. V was shortened by 10 bases and J by 6 bases, with 19 bases between the two germline ends. The CDR3 runs 13 residues. In nucleotides, the CDR3 is TGTGCCACGCAAAAGGGGACTGGTCGCGAGCAGTACTTC. This translates into CATQKGTGREQYF.

The V call is TRBV14, the J call TRBJ2-2; D remains ambiguous. V was pared by 0 bases and J by 1 base, with 0 bases between. This CDR3 is 13 amino acids long. Germline CDR1 reads SGHDN; CDR2 reads FVKESK. The CDR3 loop reads CASSQENTGELFF. CDR3 bases: TGTGCCAGCAGCCAAGAGAACACCGGGGAGCTGTTTTTT.

This chain links TRBV7-9 with TRBJ2-1; 7 nucleotides align to TRBD2. Germline CDR1 is SEHNR and CDR2 is FQNEAQ (reference sequence). V lost 2 bases, J lost 0 bases, and 1 base stayed unmatched. This CDR3 contains 15 residues. The DNA of the CDR3 is TGTGCCAGCAGCTTAAAGCGGGGCTCCTACAATGAGCAGTTCTTC. This gives the protein CASSLKRGSYNEQFF.

This clone showed up just once. The chain joins TRBV6-4 to TRBJ2-3; 7 bases map to TRBD1. The CDR3 totals 19 residues. The J segment lost 3 bases and the V segment lost 3 bases, leaving 18 bases of the junction unmatched. CDR1 and CDR2 (germline): MRHNA, SNTAGT. CDR3 DNA sequence: TGTGCCAGCAGTGAGGAACCCCAACCCGACAGGGATCGAACAGATACGCAGTATTTT. As protein: CASSEEPQPDRDRTDTQYF.

The chain carries TRBV5-4 and TRBJ1-1; tentatively, D is TRBD1 (6 bases). Trimming left V 4 bases short and J 4 bases short, with 11 bases between. This CDR3 comprises 13 residues. Germline-derived CDR1 and CDR2 are SGHNT and YYREEE (reference sequence). The CDR3 is CASSRRQATEAFF. The CDR3 nucleotides are TGTGCCAGCAGCCGACGACAGGCCACTGAAGCTTTCTTT.

The gene calls are TRBV7-3 and TRBJ1-1; possible D gene TRBD1, 6 bases. The CDR3 consists of 14 residues. Trimming took 5 bases from V and 4 from J, leaving 14 bases between them. Germline V gene lookup returns CDR1 SGHTA and CDR2 FQGTGA. DNA for the CDR3: TGTGCCAGCAGCCTTACAGGGTTCGGCACTGAAGCTTTCTTT. It specifies CASSLTGFGTEAFF. The full variable domain, rest sourced from reference TRBV7-3 and TRBJ1-1, is GAGVSQTPSNKVTEKGKYVELRCDPISGHTALYWYRQSLGQGPEFLIYFQGTGAADDSGLPNDRFFAVRPEGSVSTLKIQRTERGDSAVYLCASSLTGFGTEAFFGQGTRLTVV.

The table lists this clone with a few counts. The chain carries TRBV5-1 and TRBJ2-5, with D possibly TRBD1 on 5 matching bases. CDR3 length: 15 amino acids. V was trimmed by 0 bases and J by 5 bases, leaving 14 bases between them. Germline assignment: CDR1 SGHRS and CDR2 YFSETQ. The CDR3 region is CASSLVAGQFETQYF. The DNA of the CDR3 is TGCGCCAGCAGCTTGGTTGCAGGGCAATTCGAGACCCAGTACTTC.

The rearrangement joins TRBV29-1 to TRBJ2-1; 10 nucleotides match TRBD2. Germline trimming cut 3 bases from V and 4 bases from J; bases unmatched to any gene: 6. CDR3 length: 15 residues. The germline V gene has CDR1 SQVTM and CDR2 ANQGSEA. CDR3 protein: CSVDGLAGVYNEQFF. The DNA for the CDR3 is TGCAGCGTTGATGGGCTAGCGGGAGTATACAATGAGCAGTTCTTC.

The chain uses TRBV11-3 and TRBJ2-1, with unresolved D. Trimming shortened V by 3 bases and J by 0 bases, and 12 bases separated the two germline ends. CDR3 length: 16 residues. Germline V gene lookup returns CDR1 SGHNT and CDR2 YENEEA. This chain's CDR3 is CASSFNGANSYNEQFF. In DNA form, the CDR3 reads TGTGCCAGCAGCTTCAATGGTGCCAACTCCTACAATGAGCAGTTCTTC.

This clone was seen a single time. The V and J genes are TRBV13 and TRBJ1-5; TRBD1 is a possible D gene (6 bases). Trimming cost V 6 bases and J 6 bases, with 15 bases left between them. The CDR3 has 14 amino acids. From germline, CDR1 is PRHDT and CDR2 FYEKMQ (reference sequence). Here the CDR3 reads CASSQGTVSQPQHF. The CDR3 DNA reads as TGTGCCAGCAGTCAGGGGACTGTGAGTCAGCCCCAGCATTTT.

This clone was seen a handful of times. This sequence joins TRBV10-3 and TRBJ1-1, with D unresolved. Trimming took off 5 bases at V and 2 bases at J, with 9 bases between the two ends. Germline values: CDR1 ENHRY, CDR2 SYGVKD. CDR3 length equals 13 residues. The CDR3 region has the DNA TGTGCCATCAGTTACGGAGCTAACACTGAAGCTTTCTTT. As protein: CAISYGANTEAFF.

This clone is a singleton in its sample. J is TRBJ1-1 and V is TRBV28, with 8 bases identical to TRBD1. CDR3 length equals 17 residues. From germline, CDR1 is MDHEN and CDR2 SYDVKM. Trimming removed 3 bases from V and 3 bases from J; junction bases left unmatched: 12. This chain's CDR3 is CASSFWDQGASDTEAFF. Written as DNA, the CDR3 is TGTGCCAGCAGTTTTTGGGACCAGGGGGCTTCGGACACTGAAGCTTTCTTT.

This clone has just one count. The CDR3 region has the DNA TGCAGCGTTGAAATTTTTGACGGCTATGGCTACACCTTC. Translation gives CSVEIFDGYGYTF. This chain links TRBV29-1 with TRBJ1-2; D ambiguous. The CDR3 contains 13 residues. Trimming removed 2 bases at V and 4 bases at J, with 11 bases between. Germline values: CDR1 SQVTM, CDR2 ANQGSEA.

This chain connects TRBV2 to TRBJ2-1, with 7 bases identical to TRBD2. CDR1 is SNHLY and CDR2 is FYNNEI in the germline V gene. V shed 6 bases, J shed 5 bases, and the junction held 13 bases outside the gene matches. The CDR3 runs 16 residues. CDR3 sequence reads: CASRTITGLDNNEQFF. The CDR3 coding sequence is TGTGCCAGCAGAACCATAACAGGACTAGACAACAATGAGCAGTTCTTC.

The chain links TRBV4-1 to TRBJ2-2, with D tentatively TRBD2 (5 bases). Per germline, CDR1 MGHRA and CDR2 YSYEKL. Trimming took off 0 bases at V and 3 bases at J, with 14 bases between the two ends. This CDR3 comprises 17 residues. The CDR3 reads CASSQDRARVHTGELFF. In nucleotides, the CDR3 is TGCGCCAGCAGCCAAGATAGGGCGCGGGTACACACCGGGGAGCTGTTTTTT.

The chain recombines TRBV15 with TRBJ1-5, with D uncertain. Germline V gene lookup returns CDR1 LNHNV and CDR2 YYDKDF (reference sequence). The CDR3 runs 16 residues. V was clipped by 0 bases and J by 3 bases, with 12 bases between them. CDR3 region: CATSRDTRLNNQPQHF. In DNA form, the CDR3 reads TGTGCCACCAGCAGAGATACCAGACTGAACAATCAGCCCCAGCATTTT.

The V call is TRBV29-1, the J call TRBJ2-1; no clear D gene. Germline lookup yields CDR1 SQVTM and CDR2 ANQGSEA. Trimming cost V 3 bases and J 0 bases, with 12 bases left between them. The CDR3 loop spans 15 amino acids. DNA of the CDR3: TGCAGCGTTGAGATCGGTAGCCCCTCCTACAATGAGCAGTTCTTC. Translation: CSVEIGSPSYNEQFF.

This sequence joins TRBV28 and TRBJ1-5, with 8 bases matching TRBD1. V dropped 5 bases and J dropped 9; count of bases not matched to a gene: 12. The CDR3 consists of 15 residues. Germline CDR1 MDHEN, CDR2 SYDVKM. The DNA of the CDR3 is TGTGCCAGCAGTCCCAGGGGGCTTCTCGTGAGGCCCCAGCATTTT. Its translation is CASSPRGLLVRPQHF.

V and J are TRBV14 and TRBJ1-2, with D perhaps matching TRBD1 (6 bases). Trimming stripped 2 bases from V and 4 bases from J, with 14 bases between. The germline CDR1 and CDR2 sequences are SGHDN and FVKESK. The CDR3 extends over 15 amino acids. This chain's CDR3 is CASSQIQGTSYGYTF. The CDR3 bases are TGTGCCAGCAGCCAAATCCAGGGGACTTCCTATGGCTACACCTTC.

This chain connects TRBV6-1 to TRBJ2-1; D possibly corresponds to TRBD2 (5 bases). CDR1 is MNHNS, CDR2 SASEGT, per germline. Trimming removed 2 bases at V and 0 bases at J, with 8 bases between. The CDR3 consists of 15 residues. The DNA for the CDR3 is TGTGCCAGCAGTGAATTCGGAGGCTCCTACAATGAGCAGTTCTTC. It codes for CASSEFGGSYNEQFF.

This sequence joins TRBV10-3 and TRBJ2-1; TRBD2 agrees at 9 bases. V was pared by 4 bases and J by 7 bases, with 14 bases of the junction left unmatched. Germline CDR1 reads ENHRY; CDR2 reads SYGVKD. The CDR3 covers 17 residues. The CDR3 coding sequence is TGTGCCATCAGTGCAAGCCTGGGTAGCGGGAGTTCAAATGAGCAGTTCTTC. Protein product: CAISASLGSGSSNEQFF.

The chain uses TRBV5-1 and TRBJ2-3, with 7 nucleotides matching TRBD2. This CDR3 spans 16 amino acids. The junction had 4 bases not matched to a gene; V was cut back by 0 bases and J by 0 bases. Germline V lookup: CDR1 SGHRS, CDR2 YFSETQ. The DNA of the CDR3 is TGCGCCAGCAGCTTGGATTCCGGGAGGAGCACAGATACGCAGTATTTT. This codes for CASSLDSGRSTDTQYF.

The CDR3 DNA reads TGTGCCAGCAGTGGGAGGACAGGGAGTTCACCCCTCCACTTT. Translation gives CASSGRTGSSPLHF. V usage is TRBV25-1 and J usage is TRBJ1-6; 8 positions agree with TRBD1. From germline, CDR1 is MGHDK and CDR2 SYGVNS. This CDR3 contains 14 residues. Unmatched junction bases numbered 5, after V lost 4 bases and J lost 9 bases.

This chain links TRBV28 with TRBJ2-7; TRBD1 agrees at 7 bases. The ends lost 7 bases at V and 5 bases at J; junction bases unmatched: 11. This CDR3 spans 14 amino acids. Looked up from germline, CDR1 is MDHEN and CDR2 is SYDVKM. The CDR3, as DNA: TGTGCCAGCAACTTACCGACAGGGTCGGACGAGCAGTACTTC. Its translation: CASNLPTGSDEQYF.

The chain couples TRBV7-3 to TRBJ2-1, with 10 bases aligning to TRBD1. Germline CDR1 reads SGHTA; CDR2 reads FQGTGA. CDR3 length: 14 residues. Germline trimming cut 4 bases from V and 4 bases from J; bases unmatched to any gene: 1. Here the CDR3 reads CASSSGQGYNEQFF. CDR3 bases: TGTGCCAGCAGCTCGGGACAGGGGTACAATGAGCAGTTCTTC.

This chain links TRBV7-3 with TRBJ2-2; D might be TRBD2 (6 bases). From germline, CDR1 is SGHTA and CDR2 FQGTGA. This CDR3 has 17 residues. With 8 bases removed from V and 3 bases from J, the gap between germline ends came to 22 bases. The CDR3 region is CASLTGASPTDTGELFF. CDR3 coding DNA: TGTGCCAGCTTGACGGGAGCGTCCCCGACGGACACCGGGGAGCTGTTTTTT.